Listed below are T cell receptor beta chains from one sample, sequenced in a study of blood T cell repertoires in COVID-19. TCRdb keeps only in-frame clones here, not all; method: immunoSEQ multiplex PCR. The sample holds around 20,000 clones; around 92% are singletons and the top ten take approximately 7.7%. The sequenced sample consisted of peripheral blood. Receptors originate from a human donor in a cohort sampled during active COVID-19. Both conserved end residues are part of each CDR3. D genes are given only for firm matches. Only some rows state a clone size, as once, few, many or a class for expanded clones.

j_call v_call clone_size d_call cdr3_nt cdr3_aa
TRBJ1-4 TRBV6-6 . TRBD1 TGTGCCAGCAGTTCCGGACAGGGAAATGAAAAACTGTTTTTT CASSSGQGNEKLFF
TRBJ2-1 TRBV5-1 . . TGCGCCAGCAGCTCCCAGGGGTACAATGAGCAGTTCTTC CASSSQGYNEQFF
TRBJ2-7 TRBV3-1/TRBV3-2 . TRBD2 TGTGCCAGCAGCCATCTTAGCGGGAGATCATACGAGCAGTACTTC CASSHLSGRSYEQYF
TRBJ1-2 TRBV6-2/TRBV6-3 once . TGTGCCAGCAGTTACTACCCGGACACCCTTTATGGCTACACCTTC CASSYYPDTLYGYTF
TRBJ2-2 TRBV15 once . TGTGCCACCAGCAGCTCTGGGAGAGGGACCGGGGAGCTGTTTTTT CATSSSGRGTGELFF
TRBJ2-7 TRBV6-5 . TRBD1 TGTGCCAGTAAACCGGGACAGGCGTCAACCTACGAGCAGTACTTC CASKPGQASTYEQYF
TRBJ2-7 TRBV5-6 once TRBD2 TGTGCCAGCAGCTTGCTAGCGGGAGCTTTCGAGCAGTACTTC CASSLLAGAFEQYF
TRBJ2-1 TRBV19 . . TGTGCCAGTAGTATCCAGGGTAGCTCCTACAATGAGCAGTTCTTC CASSIQGSSYNEQFF
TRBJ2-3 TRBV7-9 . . TGTGCCAGCAGTCCAACGACTAGTCTTGGCACAGATACGCAGTATTTT CASSPTTSLGTDTQYF
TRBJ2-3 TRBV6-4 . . TGTGCCAGCAGTGACAGGGGGTCCACAGATACGCAGTATTTT CASSDRGSTDTQYF
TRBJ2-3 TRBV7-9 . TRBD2 TGTGCCAGCTGTGAACGGGAGGGCCTTGCAGATACGCAGTATTTT CASCEREGLADTQYF
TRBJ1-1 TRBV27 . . TGTGCCAGCAGTCCTACGACGGCTGCGGACACTGAAGCTTTCTTT CASSPTTAADTEAFF
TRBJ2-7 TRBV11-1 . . TGTGCCAGCGCAGGGCACTCCTACGAGCAGTACTTC CASAGHSYEQYF
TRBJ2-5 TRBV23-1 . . TGCGCCAGCAGTCAATCGTATCCTTCAAGGGGTGGGACCCAGTACTTC CASSQSYPSRGGTQYF
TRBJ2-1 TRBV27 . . TGTGCCAGCAGACTCGACCGAGGATTTTACAATGAGCAGTTCTTC CASRLDRGFYNEQFF
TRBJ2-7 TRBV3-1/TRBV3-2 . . TGTGCCAGCAGCCCCCATGGGGGCCGGGCCTCCTACGAGCAGTACTTC CASSPHGGRASYEQYF
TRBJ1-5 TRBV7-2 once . TGTGCCAGCAGCTTAGTACGGGGAAGCAATCAGCCCCAGCATTTT CASSLVRGSNQPQHF
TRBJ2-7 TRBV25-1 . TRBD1 TGTGCCAGCAGTGGGACAGGGAATCAGTACTTC CASSGTGNQYF
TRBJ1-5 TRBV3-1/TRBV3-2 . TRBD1 TGTGCCAGCAGCCTCCGACAGGGTACCCAGCCCCAGCATTTT CASSLRQGTQPQHF
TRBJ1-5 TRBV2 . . TGTGCCACCTGGGGCGGCGGCATACAGCCCCAGCATTTT CATWGGGIQPQHF
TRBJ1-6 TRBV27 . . TGTGCCAGCAGTTTGGGACATTATAATTCACCCCTCCACTTT CASSLGHYNSPLHF
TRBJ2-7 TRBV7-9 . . TGTGCCAGCAGCTTAGGGGGCGGTGGCGAGCAGTACTTC CASSLGGGGEQYF
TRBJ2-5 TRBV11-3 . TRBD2 TGTGCCAGCAGCTTAGATAGCGGGTCCCCCCAAGAGACCCAGTACTTC CASSLDSGSPQETQYF
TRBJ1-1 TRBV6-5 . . TGTGCCAGCAGTCAGGGGAACACTGAAGCTTTCTTT CASSQGNTEAFF
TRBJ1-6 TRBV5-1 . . TGCGCCAGCAGCTTGGAAGGGAGCCTACCTAATTCACCCCTCCACTTT CASSLEGSLPNSPLHF
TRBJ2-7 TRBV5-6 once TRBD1 TGTGCCAGCAGCACCGGGACAGGAGCCTACGAGCAGTACTTC CASSTGTGAYEQYF
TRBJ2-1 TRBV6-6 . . TGTGCCAGCAGTTACCTCCTGGCCAGTGAGCAGTTCTTC CASSYLLASEQFF
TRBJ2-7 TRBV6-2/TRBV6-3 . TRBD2 TGTGCCAGCAGTTATCCTAGCGGGAGGGGCGAGCAGTACTTC CASSYPSGRGEQYF
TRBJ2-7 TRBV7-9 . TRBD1 TGTGCCAGCAGCCTACAGGGGGCTAGCTACGAGCAGTACTTC CASSLQGASYEQYF
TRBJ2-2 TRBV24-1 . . TGTGCCACCAGTGACCCAGCGGGCACGGGGACCGGGGAGCTGTTTTTT CATSDPAGTGTGELFF
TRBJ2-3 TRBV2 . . TGTGCCAGCATGGCCTCTAGCACAGATACGCAGTATTTT CASMASSTDTQYF
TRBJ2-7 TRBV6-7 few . TGTGCCAGCAGTTACTCGATCTTACGGCTAGCAAAGACCTACGAGCAGTACTTC CASSYSILRLAKTYEQYF
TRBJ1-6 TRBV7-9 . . TGTGCCAGCAGCTTAGGACAGCTTCCCCTCCACTTT CASSLGQLPLHF
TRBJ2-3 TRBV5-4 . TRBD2 TGTGCCAGCAGCTTGGGTATTAGCGGGAGTGGCACAGATACGCAGTATTTT CASSLGISGSGTDTQYF
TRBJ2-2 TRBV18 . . TGTGCCAGCTCACCTTACCGGTCTAACACCGGGGAGCTGTTTTTT CASSPYRSNTGELFF
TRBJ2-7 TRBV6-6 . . TGTGCCAGCAGTTACTTACAGGACTACGAGCAGTACTTC CASSYLQDYEQYF
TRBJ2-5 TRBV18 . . TGTGCCAGCTCACCACAAGTTTCAGGGGGGGAGACCCAGTACTTC CASSPQVSGGETQYF
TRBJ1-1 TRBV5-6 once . TGTGCCAGCAGCTCATATGTAGGGGGTCCGAACACTGAAGCTTTCTTT CASSSYVGGPNTEAFF
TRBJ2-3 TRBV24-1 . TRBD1 TGTGCCACCAGTGACCGGGACAGGAGCACAGATACGCAGTATTTT CATSDRDRSTDTQYF
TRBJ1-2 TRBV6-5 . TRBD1 TGTGCCAGCAGAACAGGGGGCTGGGGCTACACCTTC CASRTGGWGYTF
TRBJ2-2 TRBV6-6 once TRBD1 TGTGCCAGCAGTTACAGACAGGGCGGGACCGGGGAGCTGTTTTTT CASSYRQGGTGELFF
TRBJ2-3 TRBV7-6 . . TGTGCCAGCAGCTTAAGTCGGGGGGCCACAGATACGCAGTATTTT CASSLSRGATDTQYF
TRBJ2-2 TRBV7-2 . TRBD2 TGTGCCAGCAGCTTAGGTCTAGCGGGGAACACCGGGGAGCTGTTTTTT CASSLGLAGNTGELFF
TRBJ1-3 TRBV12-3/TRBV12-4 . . TGTGCCAGCAGCCTGGCAGCGAACACCATATATTTT CASSLAANTIYF
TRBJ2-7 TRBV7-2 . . TGTGCCAGCAGCTTAAGGGGTACGACAGACCACGAGCAGTACTTC CASSLRGTTDHEQYF
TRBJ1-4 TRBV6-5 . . TGTGCCAGCAGCCTATTTAGGAGTGAAAAACTGTTTTTT CASSLFRSEKLFF
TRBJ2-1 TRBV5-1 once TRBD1 TGCGCCAGCAGCTCCTCGGGACAGGGTTGGGATGAGCAGTTCTTC CASSSSGQGWDEQFF
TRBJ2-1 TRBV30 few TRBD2 TGTGCCTGGAGTACGGGACTAGCGACACAGTTCTTC CAWSTGLATQFF
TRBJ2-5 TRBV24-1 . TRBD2 TGTGCCACCAGTGATACTTCTCGGGGGGGTCAAGAGACCCAGTACTTC CATSDTSRGGQETQYF
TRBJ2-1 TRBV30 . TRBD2 TGTGCCTGGAGTGTAGCGGGGGGCCTCGGTGAGCAGTTCTTC CAWSVAGGLGEQFF
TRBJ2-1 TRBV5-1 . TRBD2 TGCGCCAGCAGCTTGATTCCTAGCGGGGTGGGGAATGAGCAGTTCTTC CASSLIPSGVGNEQFF
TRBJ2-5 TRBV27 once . TGTGCCAGCATAGACAGGCGACAAGAGACCCAGTACTTC CASIDRRQETQYF
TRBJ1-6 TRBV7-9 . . TGTGCCAGCAGCTTTGCGAGTTCACCCCTCCACTTT CASSFASSPLHF
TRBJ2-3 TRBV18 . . TGTGCCAGCTCACCAGTTACTAGCACAGATACGCAGTATTTT CASSPVTSTDTQYF
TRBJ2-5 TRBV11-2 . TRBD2 TGTGCCAGCAGCCTCATGGGGGGGGAGACCCAGTACTTC CASSLMGGETQYF